This T cell receptor (beta chain) emerged from a study of shared clonotypes between healthy human individuals. Study details: The plates for each donor numbered three CD4 naive, three CD4 memory, two CD8 naive and one CD8 memory.

The germline gives CDR1 SGHAT, CDR2 FQNNGV. This CDR3 is 16 amino acids long. V lost 3 bases to trimming and J lost 3 bases; unmatched junction nucleotides: 9. Study-level points and caveats: Sharing across four donors was seen in 4.5% to 6.5% of naive CD4 clonotypes.

A word on this clone: Its antigen is currently unknown.

Assay: immunoSEQ multiplex PCR; the TCRdb copy retains only in-frame clones and omits some. The table lists 2 million or so clones, roughly 94% of them singletons. CD8 cells regarded as naive lacked CD45RO, were positively chosen for CCR7, and omitted terminally differentiated effector memory CD45RA+ cells. This sequence originates from a man aged 18 to 29 in good health. Sequencing was done on a sample of naive CD8+ T cells sorted from blood. V gene TRBV11-2 combines with J gene TRBJ2-7; 9 bases line up with TRBD1. For the CDR3, the DNA is TGTGCCAGCAGCTTCGTAGGACAGGGGTTAGGCTACGAGCAGTACTTC. It specifies CASSFVGQGLGYEQYF.